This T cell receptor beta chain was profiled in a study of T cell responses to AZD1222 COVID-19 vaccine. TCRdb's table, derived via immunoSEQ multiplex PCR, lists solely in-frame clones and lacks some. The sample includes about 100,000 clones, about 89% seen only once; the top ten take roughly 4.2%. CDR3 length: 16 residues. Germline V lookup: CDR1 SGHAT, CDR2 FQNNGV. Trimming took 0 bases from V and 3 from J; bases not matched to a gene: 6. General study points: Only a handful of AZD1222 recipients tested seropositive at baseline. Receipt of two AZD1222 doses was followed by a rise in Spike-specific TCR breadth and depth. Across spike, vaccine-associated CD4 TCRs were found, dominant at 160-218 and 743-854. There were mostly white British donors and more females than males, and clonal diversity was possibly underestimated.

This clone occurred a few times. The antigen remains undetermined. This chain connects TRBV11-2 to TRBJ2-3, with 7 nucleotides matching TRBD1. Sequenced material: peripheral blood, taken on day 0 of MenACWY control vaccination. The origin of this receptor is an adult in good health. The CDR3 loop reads CASSLDSGQYTDTQYF. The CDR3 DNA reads TGTGCCAGCAGCTTAGATTCGGGACAGTATACAGATACGCAGTATTTT. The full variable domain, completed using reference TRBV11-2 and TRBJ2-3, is EAGVAQSPRYKIIEKRQSVAFWCNPISGHATLYWYQQILGQGPKLLIQFQNNGVVDDSQLPKDRFSAERLKGVDSTLKIQPAKLEDSAVYLCASSLDSGQYTDTQYFGPGTRLTVL.